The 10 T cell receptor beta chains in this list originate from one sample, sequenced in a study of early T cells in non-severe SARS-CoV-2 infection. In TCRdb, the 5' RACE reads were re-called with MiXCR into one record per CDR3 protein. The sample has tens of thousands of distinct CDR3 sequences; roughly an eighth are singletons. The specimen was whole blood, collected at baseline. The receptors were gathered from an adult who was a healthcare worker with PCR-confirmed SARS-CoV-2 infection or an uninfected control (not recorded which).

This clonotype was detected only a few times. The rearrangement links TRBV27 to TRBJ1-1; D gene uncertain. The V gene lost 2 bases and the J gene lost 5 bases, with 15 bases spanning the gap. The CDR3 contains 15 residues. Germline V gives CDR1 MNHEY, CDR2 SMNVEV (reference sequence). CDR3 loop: CASSLRRLDETEAFF. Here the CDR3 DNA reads TGTGCCAGCAGTTTACGCAGGTTGGATGAGACTGAAGCTTTCTTT.

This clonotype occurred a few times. The CDR3 is CASSKRGSTSDEQFF. CDR3 nucleotide sequence: TGTGCCAGCAGCAAACGGGGCAGTACGAGCGATGAGCAGTTCTTC. The chain uses TRBV7-2 and TRBJ2-1; D may be TRBD1 or TRBD2 (5 bases each). CDR1 is SGHTA and CDR2 is FQGNSA in the germline V gene. The CDR3 extends over 15 amino acids. Between the trimmed V and J ends, which lost 5 bases and 8 bases, there was a span of 19 bases. Full variable domain (remainder filled in from reference TRBV7-2 and TRBJ2-1): GAGVSQSPSNKVTEKGKDVELRCDPISGHTALYWYRQSLGQGLEFLIYFQGNSAPDKSGLPSDRFSAERTGGSVSTLTIQRTQQEDSAVYLCASSKRGSTSDEQFFGPGTRLTVL.

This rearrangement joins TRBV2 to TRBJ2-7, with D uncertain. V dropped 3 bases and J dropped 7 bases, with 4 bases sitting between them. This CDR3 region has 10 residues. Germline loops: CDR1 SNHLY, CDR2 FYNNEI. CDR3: CASSDEEQYF. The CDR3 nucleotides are TGTGCCAGCAGTGACGAGGAGCAGTACTTC.

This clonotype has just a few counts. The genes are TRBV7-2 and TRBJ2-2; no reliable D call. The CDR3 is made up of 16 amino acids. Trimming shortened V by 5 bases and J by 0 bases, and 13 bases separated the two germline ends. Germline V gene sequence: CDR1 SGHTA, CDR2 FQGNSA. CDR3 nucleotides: TGTGCCAGCAGCCCCAGACCAGAAGCGAACACCGGGGAGCTGTTTTTT. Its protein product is CASSPRPEANTGELFF.

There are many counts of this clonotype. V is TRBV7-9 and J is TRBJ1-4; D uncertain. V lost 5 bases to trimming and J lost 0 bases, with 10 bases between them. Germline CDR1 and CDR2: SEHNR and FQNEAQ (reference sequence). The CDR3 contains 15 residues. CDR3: CASSLVSPTNEKLFF. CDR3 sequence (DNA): TGTGCCAGCAGCCTTGTGTCTCCAACTAATGAAAAACTGTTTTTT.

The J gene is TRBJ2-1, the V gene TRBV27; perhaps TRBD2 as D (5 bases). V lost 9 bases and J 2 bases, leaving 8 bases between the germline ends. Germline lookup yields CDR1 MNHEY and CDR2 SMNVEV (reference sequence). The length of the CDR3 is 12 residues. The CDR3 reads CASGGPYNEQFF. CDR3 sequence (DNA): TGTGCCAGTGGCGGGCCCTACAATGAGCAGTTCTTC.

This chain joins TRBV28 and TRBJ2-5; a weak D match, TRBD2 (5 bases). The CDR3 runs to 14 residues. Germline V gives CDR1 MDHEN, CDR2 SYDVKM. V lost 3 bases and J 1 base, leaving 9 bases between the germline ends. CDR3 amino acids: CASSFWETQETQYF. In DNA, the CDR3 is TGTGCCAGCAGTTTTTGGGAGACCCAAGAGACCCAGTACTTC.

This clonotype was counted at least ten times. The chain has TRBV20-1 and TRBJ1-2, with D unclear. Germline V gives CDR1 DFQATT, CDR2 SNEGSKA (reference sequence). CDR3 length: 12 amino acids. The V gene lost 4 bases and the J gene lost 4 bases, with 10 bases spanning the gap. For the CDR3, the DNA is TGCAGTGCTATACCATGGGTCTATGGCTACACCTTC. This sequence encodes CSAIPWVYGYTF.

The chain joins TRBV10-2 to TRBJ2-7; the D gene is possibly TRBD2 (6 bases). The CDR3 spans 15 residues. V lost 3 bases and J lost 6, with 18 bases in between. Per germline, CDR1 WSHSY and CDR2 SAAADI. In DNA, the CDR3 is TGCGCCAGCAGTGAACCCCCCGTTGGAGGGACCGAGCAGTACTTC. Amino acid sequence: CASSEPPVGGTEQYF.

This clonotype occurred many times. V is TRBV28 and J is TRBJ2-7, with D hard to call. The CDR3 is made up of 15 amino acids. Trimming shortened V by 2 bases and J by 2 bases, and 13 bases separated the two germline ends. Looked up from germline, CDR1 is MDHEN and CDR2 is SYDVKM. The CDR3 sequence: CASSLRPGGAYEQYF. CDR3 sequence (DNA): TGTGCCAGCAGTTTAAGGCCAGGCGGAGCCTACGAGCAGTACTTC.